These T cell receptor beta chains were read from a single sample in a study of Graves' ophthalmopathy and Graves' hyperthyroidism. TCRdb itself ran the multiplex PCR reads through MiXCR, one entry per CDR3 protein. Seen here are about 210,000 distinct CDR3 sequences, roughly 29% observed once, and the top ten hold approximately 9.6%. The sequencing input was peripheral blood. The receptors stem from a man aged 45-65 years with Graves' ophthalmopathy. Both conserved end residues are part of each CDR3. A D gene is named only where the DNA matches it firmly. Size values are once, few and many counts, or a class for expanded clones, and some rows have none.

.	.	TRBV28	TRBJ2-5	CASTTTTQETQYF	TGTGCCAGCACCACGACAACCCAGGAGACCCAGTACTTC
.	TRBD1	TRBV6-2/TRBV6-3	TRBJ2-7	CASSYNRGPHEQYF	TGTGCCAGCAGTTACAACAGGGGGCCACACGAGCAGTACTTC
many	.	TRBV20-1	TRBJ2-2	CSAGAAIANTGELFF	TGCAGTGCGGGGGCGGCAATAGCGAACACCGGGGAGCTGTTTTTT
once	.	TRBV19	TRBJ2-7	CASSISGSSSSYEQYF	TGTGCCAGTAGTATCAGCGGGTCCTCCAGCTCCTACGAGCAGTACTTC
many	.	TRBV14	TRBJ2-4	CASSSRDIQYF	TGTGCCAGCAGCAGCCGAGACATTCAGTACTTC
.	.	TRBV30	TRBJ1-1	CAWSSRPPNTEAFF	TGTGCCTGGAGTTCACGGCCCCCGAACACTGAAGCTTTCTTT
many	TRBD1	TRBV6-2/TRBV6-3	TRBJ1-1	CASSSPGGSRGGRIEAFF	TGTGCCAGCAGTTCGCCAGGGGGTTCAAGAGGTGGCCGGATTGAAGCTTTCTTT
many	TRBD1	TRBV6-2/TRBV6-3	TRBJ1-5	CASSYLPGQGKNQPQHF	TGTGCCAGCAGTTACCTCCCGGGACAGGGCAAAAATCAGCCCCAGCATTTT
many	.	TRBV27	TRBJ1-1	CASSSKRAAPEAFF	TGTGCCAGCAGTTCTAAACGAGCCGCGCCTGAAGCTTTCTTT
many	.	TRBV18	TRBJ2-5	CASSRAILETQYF	TGTGCCAGCTCACGTGCGATCTTGGAGACCCAGTACTTC
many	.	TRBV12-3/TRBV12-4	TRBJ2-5	CASSFPPRERETQYF	TGTGCCAGCAGTTTCCCCCCCCGGGAGCGAGAGACCCAGTACTTC
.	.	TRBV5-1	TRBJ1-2	CASSLVGHLNYGYTF	TGCGCCAGCAGCTTGGTAGGACACCTTAACTATGGCTACACCTTC
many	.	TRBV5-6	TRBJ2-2	CASSLDSGRTGELFF	TGTGCCAGCAGCTTGGATTCGGGTCGGACCGGGGAGCTGTTTTTT
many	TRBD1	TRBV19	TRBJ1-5	CASSMWDRDEPQHF	TGTGCCAGTAGTATGTGGGACAGGGACGAGCCCCAGCATTTT
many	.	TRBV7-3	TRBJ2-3	CASSPNGEDTQYF	TGTGCCAGCAGCCCTAATGGGGAGGATACGCAGTATTTT
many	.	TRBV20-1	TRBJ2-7	CSASKGQLSYEQYF	TGCAGTGCTAGTAAGGGACAACTTAGTTACGAGCAGTACTTC
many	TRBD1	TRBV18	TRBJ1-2	CASSPNITGAHGYTF	TGTGCCAGCTCACCCAATATCACAGGGGCCCATGGCTACACCTTC
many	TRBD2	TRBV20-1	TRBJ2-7	CSARDPAGGLYEQYF	TGCAGTGCTAGAGATCCAGCGGGAGGGCTCTACGAGCAGTACTTC
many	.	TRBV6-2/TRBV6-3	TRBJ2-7	CASSLMGNHYEQYF	TGTGCCAGCAGTTTGATGGGAAACCACTACGAGCAGTACTTC
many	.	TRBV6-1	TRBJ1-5	CASSPQGNQPQHF	TGTGCCAGCAGCCCCCAAGGCAATCAGCCCCAGCATTTT
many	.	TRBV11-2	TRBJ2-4	CASTGEGKNIQYF	TGTGCCAGCACCGGAGAGGGGAAAAACATTCAGTACTTC
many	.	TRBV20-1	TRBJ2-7	CSATDGAGEQYF	TGCAGTGCTACGGACGGGGCGGGCGAGCAGTACTTC
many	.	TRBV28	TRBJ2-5	CASSLSRRVHGQETPYF	TGTGCCAGCAGTTTAAGTCGCCGGGTCCACGGCCAAGAGACCCCGTACTTC
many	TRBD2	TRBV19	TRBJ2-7	CASSNSAGVFYEQYF	TGTGCCAGTAGTAATTCGGCGGGAGTATTCTACGAGCAGTACTTC
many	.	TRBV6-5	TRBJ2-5	CASRPSGQETQYF	TGTGCCAGCCGGCCTAGTGGCCAAGAGACCCAGTACTTC
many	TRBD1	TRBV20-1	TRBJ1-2	CSAVDRAQYGYTF	TGCAGTGCGGTAGACAGGGCCCAATATGGCTACACCTTC
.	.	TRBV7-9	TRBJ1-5	CASSPPGEPQHF	TGTGCCAGCAGCCCCCCCGGGGAGCCCCAGCATTTT
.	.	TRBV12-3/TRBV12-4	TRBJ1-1	CASSFSQGSEAFF	TGTGCCAGCAGTTTCTCCCAGGGGTCTGAAGCTTTCTTT
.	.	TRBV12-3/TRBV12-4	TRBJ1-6	CASSARGSSPLHF	TGTGCCAGCAGTGCGAGAGGGAGTTCACCCCTCCACTTT
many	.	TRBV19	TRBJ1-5	CASTPTGFYGNQPQHF	TGTGCCAGTACCCCTACGGGGTTCTATGGCAATCAGCCCCAGCATTTT
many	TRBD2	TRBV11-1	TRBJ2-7	CASSPPLSGSPYEQYF	TGTGCCAGCAGCCCACCTCTTAGCGGGAGCCCCTACGAGCAGTACTTC
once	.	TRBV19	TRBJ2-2	CASSGAGVTGELFF	TGTGCCAGTAGTGGCGCAGGGGTAACCGGGGAGCTGTTTTTT
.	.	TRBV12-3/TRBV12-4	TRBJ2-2	CASSPPGDFGSGELFF	TGTGCCAGCAGTCCCCCAGGGGATTTTGGTTCCGGGGAGCTGTTTTTT
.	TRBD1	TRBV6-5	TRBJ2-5	CASSTGTGGWETQYF	TGTGCCAGCAGTACTGGGACAGGGGGTTGGGAGACCCAGTACTTC